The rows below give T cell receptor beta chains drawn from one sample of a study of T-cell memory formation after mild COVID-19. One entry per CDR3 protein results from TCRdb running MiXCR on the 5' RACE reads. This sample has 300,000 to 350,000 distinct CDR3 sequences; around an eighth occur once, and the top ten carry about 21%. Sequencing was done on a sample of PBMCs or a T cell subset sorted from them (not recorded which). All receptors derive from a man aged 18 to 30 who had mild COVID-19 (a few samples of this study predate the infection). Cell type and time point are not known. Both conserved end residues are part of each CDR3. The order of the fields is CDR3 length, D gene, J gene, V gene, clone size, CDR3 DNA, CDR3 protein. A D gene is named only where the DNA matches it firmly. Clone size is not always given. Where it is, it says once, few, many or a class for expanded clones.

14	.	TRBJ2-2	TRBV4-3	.	TGCGCCAGCAGCCAAGGATTAACAACCGGGGAGCTGTTTTTT	CASSQGLTTGELFF
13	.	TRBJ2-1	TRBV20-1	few	TGCAGTGCTAGAGATCCCAGGGTCCATGAGCAGTTCTTC	CSARDPRVHEQFF
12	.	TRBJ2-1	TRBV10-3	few	TGTGCCATCAGTGACAGCTACAATGAGCAGTTCTTC	CAISDSYNEQFF
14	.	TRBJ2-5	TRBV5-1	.	TGCGCCAGCAGCTTGGTGGTAGCCGGGGAGACCCAGTACTTC	CASSLVVAGETQYF
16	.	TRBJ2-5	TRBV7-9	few	TGTGCCAGCAGCTCCGGCCACGTCGGGGAGGAAGAGACCCAGTACTTC	CASSSGHVGEEETQYF
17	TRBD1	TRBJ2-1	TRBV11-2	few	TGTGCCAGCAGCCTGAGACAGGGGGCCAGCTCCTACAATGAGCAGTTCTTC	CASSLRQGASSYNEQFF
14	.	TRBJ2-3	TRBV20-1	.	TGCAGTGCTAGGCCACGGACAGCCCGCGATACGCAGTATTTT	CSARPRTARDTQYF
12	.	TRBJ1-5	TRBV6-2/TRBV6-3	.	TGTGCCAGCCGGTCCCACGAGGAGCCCCAGCATTTT	CASRSHEEPQHF
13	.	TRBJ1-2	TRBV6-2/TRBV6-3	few	TGTGCCAGCAGCCGACAGTCTAACTATGGCTACACCTTC	CASSRQSNYGYTF
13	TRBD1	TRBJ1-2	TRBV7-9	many	TGTGCCAGCAGCAAACAGGGGAAGGATGGCTACACCTTC	CASSKQGKDGYTF
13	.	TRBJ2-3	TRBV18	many	TGTGCCAGCTCATCCGGGGGTACAGATACGCAGTATTTT	CASSSGGTDTQYF
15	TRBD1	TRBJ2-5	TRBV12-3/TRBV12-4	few	TGTGCCAGCAGCACTGGGACAGGGGGCGAGAAGACCCAGTACTTC	CASSTGTGGEKTQYF
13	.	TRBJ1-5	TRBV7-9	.	TGTGCCAGCAGTTCGGGGGGGCTACAGCCCCAGCATTTT	CASSSGGLQPQHF
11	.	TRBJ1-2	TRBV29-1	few	TGCAGCGTTCTGGGGAACGCTGGCTACACCTTC	CSVLGNAGYTF